Below, 27 T cell receptor beta chains from the same sample are listed, as sequenced in a study of shared clonotypes between healthy human individuals. Assay: immunoSEQ multiplex PCR; the TCRdb copy retains only in-frame clones and omits some. The sample includes around 1.5 million clones, 95% to 99% of them seen just once. Specimen: naive CD4+ T cells sorted from blood. The subset here: CD45RA+ positively selected. Source of these receptors: a man younger than 40 in good health.

J is TRBJ2-3 and V is TRBV7-2; TRBD2 agrees at 11 bases. Per germline, CDR1 SGHTA and CDR2 FQGNSA. The ends lost 5 bases at V and 2 bases at J; junction bases unmatched: 6. The CDR3 length is 16 residues. In DNA form, the CDR3 reads TGTGCCAGCAGCCAACTAGCGGGAGAAATCACAGATACGCAGTATTTT. Translated, it gives CASSQLAGEITDTQYF. The whole variable domain, filled in from reference TRBV7-2 and TRBJ2-3, reads GAGVSQSPSNKVTEKGKDVELRCDPISGHTALYWYRQSLGQGLEFLIYFQGNSAPDKSGLPSDRFSAERTGGSVSTLTIQRTQQEDSAVYLCASSQLAGEITDTQYFGPGTRLTVL.

V and J are TRBV14 and TRBJ2-7; maybe TRBD2 (5 bases). Looked up from germline, CDR1 is SGHDN and CDR2 is FVKESK. There are 16 residues in the CDR3. Trimming removed 1 base from V and 4 bases from J, with 17 bases in between. The CDR3 bases are TGTGCCAGCAGCCAAGGGTCCTATCTAGAGGGTTACGAGCAGTACTTC. As protein: CASSQGSYLEGYEQYF.

The V and J genes are TRBV9 and TRBJ1-1; 7 positions match TRBD1. The CDR3 spans 13 residues. Germline V gene sequence: CDR1 SGDLS, CDR2 YYNGEE. After removal of 3 bases from V and 10 bases from J, the junction contained 9 bases not matched to a gene. CDR3 sequence (DNA): TGTGCCAGCAGCGGTCCGGGACAGCTTTTAGCTTTCTTT. Translated: CASSGPGQLLAFF. The whole variable domain, filled in from reference TRBV9 and TRBJ1-1, reads DSGVTQTPKHLITATGQRVTLRCSPRSGDLSVYWYQQSLDQGLQFLIQYYNGEERAKGNILERFSAQQFPDLHSELNLSSLELGDSALYFCASSGPGQLLAFFGQGTRLTVV.

The rearrangement links TRBV19 to TRBJ1-2; a possible D gene is TRBD1 (6 bases). The CDR3 runs 15 residues. Germline CDR1 reads LNHDA; CDR2 reads SQIVND (reference sequence). The V and J ends lost 5 bases and 2 bases respectively, with 15 bases between them. The CDR3 region is CASSRWGQGNYGYTF. The DNA of the CDR3 is TGTGCCAGTAGTCGATGGGGGCAGGGCAACTATGGCTACACCTTC.

The chain is built from TRBV5-4 and TRBJ2-1; no reliable D call. This CDR3 has 12 residues. The germline V gene encodes CDR1 SGHNT and CDR2 YYREEE (reference sequence). The V and J ends lost 1 base and 5 bases respectively, with 4 bases between them. CDR3 DNA: TGTGCCAGCAGCTTGTCGAACAATGAGCAGTTCTTC. It encodes CASSLSNNEQFF.

The chain recombines TRBV27 with TRBJ2-3; weak D call: TRBD1 (7 bases). The V gene lost 5 bases and the J gene lost 0 bases, with 12 bases spanning the gap. Germline values: CDR1 MNHEY, CDR2 SMNVEV (reference sequence). The CDR3 has 15 amino acids. CDR3 in amino acids: CASSLRGASTDTQYF. The CDR3 DNA sequence: TGTGCCAGCAGTCTCAGGGGGGCAAGCACAGATACGCAGTATTTT.

CDR3 in amino acids: CASSLSPSRYEQYF. CDR3 DNA sequence: TGTGCCAGTAGTTTATCCCCTTCGAGGTACGAGCAGTACTTC. This rearrangement joins TRBV19 to TRBJ2-7; D is undetermined. V was trimmed by 5 bases and J by 4 bases, leaving 15 bases between them. The CDR3 consists of 14 residues. Germline V lookup: CDR1 LNHDA, CDR2 SQIVND (reference sequence).

The chain combines TRBV2 with TRBJ2-7, with D unclear. CDR3 size: 13 residues. Germline V gene data show CDR1 as SNHLY and CDR2 as FYNNEI. Between the trimmed V and J ends, which lost 4 bases and 7 bases, there was a span of 14 bases. The CDR3 sequence is CASSGSVLSEQYF. DNA for the CDR3: TGTGCCAGCAGTGGTTCAGTTTTGAGTGAGCAGTACTTC. The full variable domain, in which reference TRBV2 and TRBJ2-7 provide the parts outside the CDR3, is EPEVTQTPSHQVTQMGQEVILRCVPISNHLYFYWYRQILGQKVEFLVSFYNNEISEKSEIFDDQFSVERPDGSNFTLKIRSTKLEDSAMYFCASSGSVLSEQYFGPGTRLTVT.

The chain joins TRBV19 to TRBJ2-7; TRBD2 agrees at 8 bases. The length of the CDR3 is 16 residues. Trimming cost V 2 bases and J 2 bases; bases outside gene matches: 8. In germline, CDR1 is LNHDA, CDR2 SQIVND (reference sequence). The CDR3 DNA reads TGTGCCAGTAGTATACGGCTAGCGGGCCCTGCCTACGAGCAGTACTTC. It codes for CASSIRLAGPAYEQYF. Drawing the rest from reference TRBV19 and TRBJ2-7, the complete variable domain is DGGITQSPKYLFRKEGQNVTLSCEQNLNHDAMYWYRQDPGQGLRLIYYSQIVNDFQKGDIAEGYSVSREKKESFPLTVTSAQKNPTAFYLCASSIRLAGPAYEQYFGPGTRLTVT.

V gene TRBV28 combines with J gene TRBJ2-7; D unresolved. Trimming cost V 7 bases and J 0 bases, with 16 bases left between them. Germline CDR1 reads MDHEN; CDR2 reads SYDVKM. This CDR3 region has 15 residues. CDR3 sequence: CASTPRQLYSYEQYF. CDR3 nucleotide sequence: TGTGCCAGCACCCCCCGGCAACTATACTCCTACGAGCAGTACTTC.

This chain joins TRBV5-4 and TRBJ2-1; D perhaps matches TRBD2 (7 bases). V lost 3 bases to trimming and J lost 4 bases, with 14 bases between them. The CDR3 covers 15 residues. CDR1 and CDR2 from the germline V gene are SGHNT and YYREEE (reference sequence). Here the CDR3 reads CASSWTAGTYNEQFF. In DNA form, the CDR3 reads TGTGCCAGCAGCTGGACAGCGGGAACTTACAATGAGCAGTTCTTC.

A word on this clone: Since a much larger clone is just one base distant, this may be a read error. The same CDR3 arises from other DNA sequences in this sample as well. This chain links TRBV6-6 with TRBJ2-7; D is unresolved. From germline, CDR1 is MNHNY and CDR2 SVGAGI (reference sequence). Between the trimmed V and J ends, which lost 6 bases and 2 bases, there was a span of 5 bases. The CDR3 consists of 11 residues. The CDR3 coding sequence is TGTGCCAGCAGCTCCCCCTACGAGCAGTACTTC. Its protein is CASSSPYEQYF.

The chain has TRBV18 and TRBJ1-3, with D hard to call. Trimming shortened V by 6 bases and J by 1 base, and 10 bases separated the two germline ends. The CDR3 runs to 14 residues. Germline loops: CDR1 KGHSH, CDR2 LQKENI. The CDR3 DNA reads as TGTGCCAGCTCTCCCGCCGGATCTGGAAACACCATATATTTT. Its translation: CASSPAGSGNTIYF.

V usage is TRBV5-1 and J usage is TRBJ2-7; the D gene is possibly TRBD2 (5 bases). Trimming removed 4 bases from V and 6 bases from J, with 14 bases in between. The CDR3 runs 13 residues. Germline lookup yields CDR1 SGHRS and CDR2 YFSETQ. The chain's CDR3 is CASSTTRALEQYF. DNA for the CDR3: TGCGCCAGCAGCACCACTAGAGCCCTCGAGCAGTACTTC.

As to this clone: Other DNA sequences in the sample encode the same CDR3. The chain couples TRBV29-1 to TRBJ2-3; the match to TRBD2 covers 7 bases. With 6 bases clipped from V and 2 bases from J, the junction kept 5 bases outside the gene matches. The CDR3 contains 13 residues. CDR1 is SQVTM and CDR2 is ANQGSEA in the germline V gene. The CDR3 region has the DNA TGCAGCGTAGTTGGGAGGGCCACAGATACGCAGTATTTT. Protein product: CSVVGRATDTQYF.

This clone showed up just once. The chain recombines TRBV7-9 with TRBJ2-7; a possible D gene is TRBD1 (5 bases). This CDR3 has 14 amino acids. With 0 bases removed from V and 2 bases from J, the gap between germline ends came to 8 bases. The germline V gene encodes CDR1 SEHNR and CDR2 FQNEAQ (reference sequence). The CDR3 is CASSLAGVPYEQYF. In nucleotides, the CDR3 is TGTGCCAGCAGCTTAGCAGGGGTTCCCTACGAGCAGTACTTC. Together with reference TRBV7-9 and TRBJ2-7, the CDR3 gives the full variable domain: DTGVSQNPRHKITKRGQNVTFRCDPISEHNRLYWYRQTLGQGPEFLTYFQNEAQLEKSRLLSDRFSAERPKGSFSTLEIQRTEQGDSAMYLCASSLAGVPYEQYFGPGTRLTVT.

The CDR3 DNA is TGTGCCTGGAGTGTTGGCCCGGGACAGTCCTACGAGCAGTACTTC. It specifies CAWSVGPGQSYEQYF. V is TRBV30 and J is TRBJ2-7; 7 bases line up with TRBD1. The J segment lost 1 base and the V segment lost 0 bases, leaving 6 bases of the junction unmatched. Per the germline V gene, CDR1 is GTSNPN and CDR2 is SVGIG (reference sequence). CDR3 length: 15 residues.

The chain carries TRBV19 and TRBJ2-3; maybe TRBD1 (5 bases). From germline, CDR1 is LNHDA and CDR2 SQIVND (reference sequence). The CDR3 totals 14 residues. Trimming shortened V by 5 bases and J by 0 bases, and 9 bases separated the two germline ends. CDR3 in DNA: TGTGCCAGTAGTGGGGCGTCAAGCACAGATACGCAGTATTTT. Encoded protein: CASSGASSTDTQYF.

CDR3 in DNA: TGTGCCAGCAGTGGGGAGAAGTCTGGGGCCAACGTCCTGACTTTC. It encodes CASSGEKSGANVLTF. The gene calls are TRBV2 and TRBJ2-6; D is possibly TRBD2 (5 bases). CDR1 is SNHLY, CDR2 FYNNEI, per germline. V lost 4 bases and J 1 base, leaving 8 bases between the germline ends. This CDR3 is built from 15 residues.

The chain couples TRBV7-2 to TRBJ2-3; D ambiguous. The germline gives CDR1 SGHTA, CDR2 FQGNSA. This CDR3 has 15 residues. Trimming took 1 base from V and 1 from J, leaving 9 bases between them. The CDR3, as DNA: TGTGCCAGCAGCTTAGTCCGGGCACGCACAGATACGCAGTATTTT. It yields the protein CASSLVRARTDTQYF.

A remark on this clone: This same CDR3 is encoded by further DNA sequences in the sample. The CDR3 loop reads CASSPPGVSYEQYF. In DNA form, the CDR3 reads TGTGCCAGCTCACCACCGGGAGTCTCCTACGAGCAGTACTTC. The V and J genes are TRBV18 and TRBJ2-7; D might be TRBD2 (5 bases). There are 14 residues in the CDR3. The germline V gene has CDR1 KGHSH and CDR2 LQKENI. Trimming left V 0 bases short and J 0 bases short, with 6 bases between.

The V gene is TRBV28, the J gene TRBJ1-1; D is undetermined. V was trimmed by 3 bases and J by 2 bases, leaving 13 bases between them. This CDR3 region has 15 residues. Germline CDR1 and CDR2: MDHEN and SYDVKM. The CDR3 coding sequence is TGTGCCAGCAGTTTGGTAGGCCCACGAAACACTGAAGCTTTCTTT. Residues: CASSLVGPRNTEAFF.

Notes on this clone: The same CDR3 can be traced to other DNA sequences in this sample. The chain uses TRBV19 and TRBJ2-6; D gene unclear. Germline-derived CDR1 and CDR2 are LNHDA and SQIVND (reference sequence). The V and J ends lost 3 bases and 2 bases respectively, with 2 bases between them. The CDR3 consists of 13 residues. The CDR3 DNA is TGTGCCAGTAGTATTGCTGGGGCCAACGTCCTGACTTTC. As protein: CASSIAGANVLTF.

The gene calls are TRBV7-8 and TRBJ2-5; D may match TRBD1 or TRBD2 (5 bases each). The V and J ends lost 4 bases and 2 bases respectively, with 8 bases between them. CDR1 SGHVS and CDR2 FQNEAQ come from the germline V gene. This CDR3 has 13 amino acids. CDR3 nucleotides: TGTGCCAGCAGCTCGGGGCTTCAAGAGACCCAGTACTTC. Translating it yields CASSSGLQETQYF.

This chain uses TRBV4-1 with TRBJ1-1; D is unclear. Trimming removed 1 base from V and 4 bases from J, with 13 bases in between. Per germline, CDR1 MGHRA and CDR2 YSYEKL. This CDR3 spans 15 amino acids. CDR3 sequence: CASSQAEITFTEAFF. In DNA, the CDR3 is TGCGCCAGCAGCCAAGCGGAGATAACCTTCACTGAAGCTTTCTTT.

The gene calls are TRBV5-1 and TRBJ1-1, with TRBD1 as a possible D gene (6 bases). V lost 3 bases and J 0 bases, leaving 15 bases between the germline ends. CDR3 length equals 16 residues. Germline V gene data show CDR1 as SGHRS and CDR2 as YFSETQ. CDR3 coding DNA: TGCGCCAGCAGCTCCGATGGGGGGGCTATGAACACTGAAGCTTTCTTT. As protein: CASSSDGGAMNTEAFF. Full variable domain (missing parts from reference TRBV5-1 and TRBJ1-1): KAGVTQTPRYLIKTRGQQVTLSCSPISGHRSVSWYQQTPGQGLQFLFEYFSETQRNKGNFPGRFSGRQFSNSRSEMNVSTLELGDSALYLCASSSDGGAMNTEAFFGQGTRLTVV.

This chain connects TRBV5-8 to TRBJ2-7; D gene ambiguous. With 1 base removed from V and 7 bases from J, the gap between germline ends came to 9 bases. Germline-derived CDR1 and CDR2 are SGHTS and YDEGEE. The CDR3 is made up of 12 amino acids. The CDR3 region has the DNA TGTGCCAGCAGCTTGTGGGTGCGGGAGCAGTACTTC. Translated, it gives CASSLWVREQYF.